This entry describes one TCR beta chain. The antigen is unknown. This entry is derived from a study of T cell responses to AZD1222 COVID-19 vaccine. Study-wide points: Among the donors, most were white British and more were female, and clonal diversity was possibly underestimated. Sampling that yielded the repertoires occurred only after the peak T cell response. A rise in Spike-specific TCR breadth and depth followed two AZD1222 doses.

Data came from immunoSEQ multiplex PCR; TCRdb stores just in-frame clones and leaves some out. Altogether 120,000 to 150,000 clones are present, 92% being singletons, with the ten largest covering approximately 3.7%. Trimming cost V 5 bases and J 5 bases, with 12 bases left between them. Germline V gene sequence: CDR1 SGHTA, CDR2 FQGNSA. The CDR3 extends over 14 amino acids. This receptor was identified in an adult who received the AZD1222 COVID-19 vaccine. V usage is TRBV7-2 and J usage is TRBJ1-4; D is perhaps TRBD1 (6 bases). This sample comprised peripheral blood, obtained 28 days after the second AZD1222 dose. The CDR3 sequence is CASSPGRGNEKLFF. The CDR3 DNA is TGTGCCAGCAGCCCCGGGAGGGGGAATGAAAAACTGTTTTTT.